Following are 18 T cell receptor beta chains from one sample sequenced in a study of blood T cell repertoires in COVID-19. Sequenced by immunoSEQ multiplex PCR; TCRdb stores in-frame clones only, minus some. Among about 150,000 clones listed, roughly 88% were seen once. Sequenced input: PBMCs or T cells enriched from blood (not recorded which). The receptors here all came from a woman aged 50 to 65 who had recovered from COVID-19.

The chain recombines TRBV29-1 with TRBJ2-5, with D perhaps TRBD2 (6 bases). The germline V gene encodes CDR1 SQVTM and CDR2 ANQGSEA. V was cut by 4 bases and J by 2 bases, with 11 bases left in between. This CDR3 is 13 amino acids long. CDR3 loop: CSVAGLFQETQYF. CDR3 coding DNA: TGCAGCGTTGCGGGACTGTTTCAAGAGACCCAGTACTTC. Based on the CDR3 plus reference TRBV29-1 and TRBJ2-5, the full variable domain is SAVISQKPSRDICQRGTSLTIQCQVDSQVTMMFWYRQQPGQSLTLIATANQGSEATYESGFVIDKFPISRPNLTFSTLTVSNMSPEDSSIYLCSVAGLFQETQYFGPGTRLLVL.

This sequence joins TRBV2 and TRBJ2-5; 13 bases are a match to TRBD2. Germline V gives CDR1 SNHLY, CDR2 FYNNEI. After removal of 4 bases from V and 4 bases from J, the junction contained 3 bases not matched to a gene. The CDR3 spans 15 residues. CDR3 amino acids: CASSGLAGGLETQYF. The CDR3 DNA reads as TGTGCCAGCAGTGGACTAGCGGGGGGCCTAGAGACCCAGTACTTC.

V usage is TRBV9 and J usage is TRBJ2-1; 9 bases line up with TRBD1. Germline values: CDR1 SGDLS, CDR2 YYNGEE. The CDR3 has 15 amino acids. The trim removed 4 bases at V and 6 bases at J, leaving 8 bases unmatched. CDR3 region: CASSLGQGKGNEQFF. The CDR3 nucleotides are TGTGCCAGCAGCCTGGGACAGGGTAAAGGCAATGAGCAGTTCTTC.

The V gene is TRBV30, the J gene TRBJ2-3; 8 bases fit TRBD1. The germline CDR1 and CDR2 sequences are GTSNPN and SVGIG (reference sequence). The CDR3 runs to 13 residues. V was pared by 3 bases and J by 1 base, with 0 bases of the junction left unmatched. The CDR3 DNA follows: TGTGCCTGGAGGGACAGGGGCACAGATACGCAGTATTTT. Amino acids: CAWRDRGTDTQYF.

The CDR3 region has the DNA TGTGCCAGCAGTTACTCGACCAGGAACTATGGCTACACCTTC. This gives the protein CASSYSTRNYGYTF. The V call is TRBV6-5, the J call TRBJ1-2; D gene ambiguous. V lost 0 bases to trimming and J lost 2 bases, with 7 bases between them. The CDR3 is 14 amino acids. CDR1 and CDR2 from the germline V gene are MNHEY and SVGAGI.

The chain combines TRBV5-1 with TRBJ2-5; D uncertain. Germline CDR1 SGHRS, CDR2 YFSETQ. The V end lost 3 bases, the J end lost 2 bases, and 11 bases lay between the germline ends. The CDR3 loop spans 14 amino acids. The CDR3 spells CASSSLTTQETQYF. The CDR3 DNA sequence: TGCGCCAGCAGCTCCTTGACAACGCAAGAGACCCAGTACTTC.

This chain connects TRBV19 to TRBJ2-5; 8 nucleotides match TRBD1. The V gene end was trimmed by 10 bases and the J gene end by 5 bases; junction bases not matched to a gene: 18. Germline CDR1 LNHDA, CDR2 SQIVND (reference sequence). The CDR3 length is 16 residues. The CDR3 is CANRFRGPRTQETQYF. The CDR3 DNA sequence: TGTGCCAACCGCTTCAGGGGGCCTAGGACCCAGGAGACCCAGTACTTC.

The chain links TRBV7-2 to TRBJ2-4; TRBD1 aligns across 8 bases. V trimming: 5 bases; J trimming: 3 bases; junction bases outside the gene matches: 12. The germline V gene has CDR1 SGHTA and CDR2 FQGNSA. There are 17 residues in the CDR3. CDR3 in amino acids: CASSAPTGGVSKNIQYF. CDR3 coding DNA: TGTGCCAGCAGCGCCCCTACAGGGGGAGTAAGCAAAAACATTCAGTACTTC.

The V gene is TRBV3-1 (or the pseudogene TRBV3-2), the J gene TRBJ2-7; possibly TRBD2 for D (6 bases). V was pared by 1 base and J by 2 bases, with 18 bases between. The CDR3 has 17 residues. Germline loops: CDR1 LGHDT, CDR2 YNNKEL (reference sequence). The CDR3: CASSQGVGWRDTYEQYF. In DNA, the CDR3 is TGTGCCAGCAGCCAAGGAGTTGGGTGGCGGGATACCTACGAGCAGTACTTC.

The chain couples TRBV7-2 to TRBJ2-5; tentatively, D is TRBD1 (5 bases). Looked up from germline, CDR1 is SGHTA and CDR2 is FQGNSA. The CDR3 totals 13 residues. V dropped 7 bases and J dropped 4 bases, with 13 bases sitting between them. CDR3 in amino acids: CASTLQEIETQYF. CDR3 DNA sequence: TGTGCCAGCACCCTACAGGAGATAGAGACCCAGTACTTC.

The gene calls are TRBV5-1 and TRBJ2-2; 12 bases match TRBD2. Germline CDR1 and CDR2: SGHRS and YFSETQ. V was clipped by 3 bases and J by 4 bases; unmatched bases: 7. This CDR3 spans 17 amino acids. In DNA, the CDR3 is TGCGCCAGCAGCTCACTAGCGGGGGGCGTAGGCACCGGGGAGCTGTTTTTT. Translating it yields CASSSLAGGVGTGELFF.

The chain employs TRBV27 and TRBJ2-7, with 10 bases aligning to TRBD2. Germline-derived CDR1 and CDR2 are MNHEY and SMNVEV (reference sequence). CDR3 length: 16 amino acids. V gave up 6 bases and J gave up 9 bases; unmatched junction bases: 17. The CDR3 region has the DNA TGTGCCAGCAGCCCCGGGAGGACTAGCGGTTCGGTAGGGCAGTACTTC. Translated, it gives CASSPGRTSGSVGQYF.

V usage is TRBV5-1 and J usage is TRBJ1-6; D remains unclear. The CDR3 has 15 residues. V dropped 0 bases and J dropped 5 bases, with 9 bases sitting between them. CDR1 and CDR2 from the germline V gene are SGHRS and YFSETQ. CDR3 region: CASSLGGLDNSPLHF. CDR3 sequence (DNA): TGCGCCAGCAGCTTGGGAGGGCTTGATAATTCACCCCTCCACTTT. Drawing the rest from reference TRBV5-1 and TRBJ1-6, the complete variable domain is KAGVTQTPRYLIKTRGQQVTLSCSPISGHRSVSWYQQTPGQGLQFLFEYFSETQRNKGNFPGRFSGRQFSNSRSEMNVSTLELGDSALYLCASSLGGLDNSPLHFGNGTRLTVT.

This clone was observed once. This rearrangement joins TRBV29-1 to TRBJ2-5; D is perhaps TRBD2 (7 bases). V lost 6 bases and J lost 4, with 12 bases in between. There are 12 residues in the CDR3. The germline CDR1 and CDR2 sequences are SQVTM and ANQGSEA. CDR3 sequence: CSVGGGLETQYF. CDR3 nucleotide sequence: TGCAGCGTAGGGGGAGGGCTAGAGACCCAGTACTTC. The variable domain in full, with the rest retrieved from reference TRBV29-1 and TRBJ2-5, is SAVISQKPSRDICQRGTSLTIQCQVDSQVTMMFWYRQQPGQSLTLIATANQGSEATYESGFVIDKFPISRPNLTFSTLTVSNMSPEDSSIYLCSVGGGLETQYFGPGTRLLVL.

This clone occurred a few times. The CDR3: CATTRDRGKDEQFF. The CDR3 DNA reads as TGTGCCACCACCCGGGACAGGGGGAAGGATGAGCAGTTCTTC. This rearrangement joins TRBV19 to TRBJ2-1; the match to TRBD1 covers 11 bases. Trimming cost V 10 bases and J 8 bases; bases outside gene matches: 10. The length of the CDR3 is 14 residues. Germline V lookup: CDR1 LNHDA, CDR2 SQIVND (reference sequence).

The rearrangement links TRBV3-1 (or the pseudogene TRBV3-2) to TRBJ2-3; 7 bases match TRBD2. The CDR3 covers 16 residues. Per germline, CDR1 LGHDT and CDR2 YNNKEL (reference sequence). V was pared by 4 bases and J by 2 bases, with 9 bases of the junction left unmatched. In DNA, the CDR3 is TGTGCCAGCAGCCCGCTCACTGGGACTATCACAGATACGCAGTATTTT. Protein sequence: CASSPLTGTITDTQYF.

This clone has just one count. V usage is TRBV11-3 and J usage is TRBJ2-1; D is uncertain. CDR3 length: 13 amino acids. The V gene's germline CDR1 is SGHNT and CDR2 YENEEA. V was cut by 1 base and J by 3 bases, with 4 bases left in between. In DNA form, the CDR3 reads TGTGCCAGCAGCTTAGCTTTCTACAATGAGCAGTTCTTC. Its protein product is CASSLAFYNEQFF.

The rearrangement joins TRBV7-6 to TRBJ1-1; the match to TRBD1 covers 8 bases. V was pared by 6 bases and J by 11 bases, with 5 bases of the junction left unmatched. Germline CDR1 reads SGHVS; CDR2 reads FNYEAQ. CDR3 size: 11 residues. In DNA form, the CDR3 reads TGTGCCAGCAGACTACAGGGGGAGGCTTTCTTT. It codes for CASRLQGEAFF.